These T cell receptor beta chains were read from a single sample in a study of PD-L1 blockade in urothelial cancer. TCRdb keeps only in-frame clones here, not all; method: immunoSEQ multiplex PCR. Of 95,000 or so clones in the sample, around 86% were seen once. Sequenced here: PBMCs, sampled around atezolizumab (anti-PD-L1) treatment. The receptors here all came from a man in his sixties with urothelial cancer. CDR3s include the opening cysteine and the closing phenylalanine or tryptophan. The order of the fields is clone size, J gene, V gene, CDR3 protein. The size entry is marked missing in some rows and otherwise reads once, few, many or a size class.

-,TRBJ2-3,TRBV19,CASSIVGAGTQYF
-,TRBJ1-4,TRBV6-5,CASSTGSTNEKLFF
once,TRBJ1-5,TRBV6-1,CAVRVGGGPQHF
-,TRBJ2-2,TRBV5-1,CASSFQGMGTGELFF
-,TRBJ2-5,TRBV29-1,CSVAKGGETQYF
once,TRBJ1-5,TRBV28,CASSLGRGRQPQHF
-,TRBJ1-1,TRBV19,CASSMGDRRNTEAFF
-,TRBJ2-2,TRBV29-1,CSVRGQGGTGELFF
-,TRBJ2-6,TRBV19,CASSMQGSIGANVLTF
-,TRBJ2-7,TRBV6-5,CASRPAGGYEQYF
-,TRBJ2-3,TRBV9,CASSTPGTGGASTDTQYF
-,TRBJ2-3,TRBV4-1,CASSQGGGQGAADTQYF
-,TRBJ2-3,TRBV6-5,CASSLETGSLTQYF
-,TRBJ2-5,TRBV11-3,CASSTAGLGGETQYF
-,TRBJ2-1,TRBV13,CASSWGGQGHEQFF
-,TRBJ2-2,TRBV5-6,CASSPRLAGDTGELFF
-,TRBJ2-7,TRBV19,CASSPGVGGEQYF
once,TRBJ2-3,TRBV11-2,CASSLRTGTRSSDTQYF
-,TRBJ1-6,TRBV7-9,CASSLALGRGNSPLHF
-,TRBJ2-5,TRBV28,CASSLGTSGRRGETQYF
-,TRBJ2-1,TRBV19,CASSPDTLAGGPYNEQFF
-,TRBJ2-1,TRBV29-1,CSAEGTSGGFLYNEQFF
-,TRBJ1-4,TRBV5-6,CASSKDRGEGEKLFF
-,TRBJ2-1,TRBV5-1,CASSLETGASFF
once,TRBJ1-6,TRBV2,CASEGQGNSPLHF
-,TRBJ1-3,TRBV2,CASSVQGSGGNTIYF
few,TRBJ2-1,TRBV19,CASSIGGGRVYNEQFF
once,TRBJ2-3,TRBV5-1,CASSRSGASTDTQYF
-,TRBJ2-5,TRBV10-3,CAISESLAGGPQETQYF
few,TRBJ1-1,TRBV30,CAWDTGSNTEAFF
once,TRBJ1-1,TRBV11-2,CASSLEPGQGFTEAFF
-,TRBJ1-5,TRBV7-2,CASSSQGSLSGRHQPQHF
-,TRBJ1-2,TRBV5-1,CASSLDRPNIYGYTF
once,TRBJ2-3,TRBV5-1,CASSPGFGTDTQYF
-,TRBJ1-2,TRBV9,CASSVAQGGVSNYGYTF
-,TRBJ1-5,TRBV19,CASRPDRSSNQPQHF
-,TRBJ2-3,TRBV28,CASSLSITGTLSTDTQYF
-,TRBJ1-5,TRBV7-2,CASSPTAGWGNQPQHF
once,TRBJ1-3,TRBV7-2,CASSPSMGRAGNTIYF
-,TRBJ2-7,TRBV11-2,CASSLAPSSGRYEQYF
-,TRBJ2-3,TRBV11-2,CASSFYGTGSIDTQYF
-,TRBJ1-1,TRBV2,CASTVGGMNTEAFF
-,TRBJ2-7,TRBV2,CASSGLRPPSYEQYF
-,TRBJ1-6,TRBV27,CASSSLTGSYNSPLHF
-,TRBJ2-7,TRBV4-1,CASSQETGEGYEQYF
-,TRBJ1-2,TRBV9,CASSGRGGYGYTF
-,TRBJ2-1,TRBV6-4,CASSDSAGLSYNEQFF
-,TRBJ1-3,TRBV5-6,CASSVSASSGNTIYF
few,TRBJ2-3,TRBV4-1,CASSQGVLAGGLYTQYF
-,TRBJ1-1,TRBV2,CASSGQGGTEAFF
once,TRBJ2-7,TRBV5-4,CASSRQLAGGNEQYF
-,TRBJ2-1,TRBV19,CASSKRGTASYNEQFF
few,TRBJ2-1,TRBV7-2,CASSVSGTNYEQFF
-,TRBJ2-3,TRBV9,CASSSRRTGLGDTQYF
once,TRBJ2-1,TRBV5-1,CASSAQGLNNEQFF
-,TRBJ2-2,TRBV4-1,CASSPLFAGGLAGGTGELFF
-,TRBJ2-3,TRBV7-8,CASSALAGGARDTQYF